The next 32 T cell receptor beta chains were all read from a single sample in a study of blood T cell repertoires in COVID-19. Profiling relied on immunoSEQ multiplex PCR, and the TCRdb table lists in-frame clones only, not all of them. The profile shows 30,000 to 40,000 clones, approximately 85% of them singletons. The sequencing input was peripheral blood. The receptors here all came from a man in his 60s with active or convalescent COVID-19.

V usage is TRBV5-1 and J usage is TRBJ2-2, with a possible D match to TRBD1 (7 bases). Germline V gene sequence: CDR1 SGHRS, CDR2 YFSETQ. V was clipped by 2 bases and J by 5 bases, with 16 bases between them. CDR3 length: 16 amino acids. DNA of the CDR3: TGCGCCAGCAGCTTATCGGGCAGGGGGGCTACCGGGGAGCTGTTTTTT. This codes for CASSLSGRGATGELFF.

This clone was detected only a few times. This chain joins TRBV5-4 and TRBJ1-2; D perhaps matches TRBD1 (5 bases). This CDR3 is 11 amino acids long. Deletions cut 5 bases from V and 7 bases from J, with 9 bases between. Germline V lookup: CDR1 SGHNT, CDR2 YYREEE (reference sequence). Written as DNA, the CDR3 is TGTGCCAGCAGGGGTACAGGTGGCTACACCTTC. Residues: CASRGTGGYTF.

This clone was picked up a small number of times. This chain joins TRBV4-3 and TRBJ2-1, with 14 bases matching TRBD2. The V gene end was trimmed by 2 bases and the J gene end by 2 bases; junction bases not matched to a gene: 8. CDR1 is LGHNA and CDR2 is YSLEER in the germline V gene. This CDR3 contains 19 residues. The CDR3 DNA is TGCGCCAGCAGCCAACTCACTGGACTAGCGGGAGGAACCTACAATGAGCAGTTCTTC. Amino acids: CASSQLTGLAGGTYNEQFF.

Written as DNA, the CDR3 is TGTGCCAGCAGCTTTTCCGGGGGGGCAGATACGCAGTATTTT. Encoded protein: CASSFSGGADTQYF. The chain uses TRBV11-2 and TRBJ2-3; TRBD2 matches 8 bases. Trimming at V came to 3 bases and at J to 4 bases, leaving 3 bases not matched to a gene. This CDR3 is built from 14 residues. The germline CDR1 and CDR2 sequences are SGHAT and FQNNGV. Combining the CDR3 with reference TRBV11-2 and TRBJ2-3 gives the whole variable domain EAGVAQSPRYKIIEKRQSVAFWCNPISGHATLYWYQQILGQGPKLLIQFQNNGVVDDSQLPKDRFSAERLKGVDSTLKIQPAKLEDSAVYLCASSFSGGADTQYFGPGTRLTVL.

The V gene is TRBV3-1 (or the pseudogene TRBV3-2), the J gene TRBJ2-2; 7 bases are a match to TRBD2. The CDR3 spans 17 residues. V lost 5 bases to trimming and J lost 5 bases; unmatched junction nucleotides: 14. Germline values: CDR1 LGHDT, CDR2 YNNKEL (reference sequence). CDR3 loop: CASSYKLMTGGTGELFF. DNA of the CDR3: TGTGCCAGCAGCTATAAATTGATGACGGGAGGTACCGGGGAGCTGTTTTTT.

V and J are TRBV19 and TRBJ2-3, with TRBD1 as a possible D gene (6 bases). The germline V and J ends were trimmed by 6 bases and 0 bases, with 13 bases remaining between them. Looked up from germline, CDR1 is LNHDA and CDR2 is SQIVND (reference sequence). This CDR3 is built from 15 residues. The CDR3 nucleotides read TGTGCCAGTAGGAGCGACAGGATAAGCACAGATACGCAGTATTTT. It codes for CASRSDRISTDTQYF. The whole variable domain, filled in from reference TRBV19 and TRBJ2-3, reads DGGITQSPKYLFRKEGQNVTLSCEQNLNHDAMYWYRQDPGQGLRLIYYSQIVNDFQKGDIAEGYSVSREKKESFPLTVTSAQKNPTAFYLCASRSDRISTDTQYFGPGTRLTVL.

The J gene is TRBJ2-1, the V gene TRBV5-6; D is perhaps TRBD1 (5 bases). This CDR3 region has 14 residues. CDR1 SGHDT and CDR2 YYEEEE come from the germline V gene. Trimming removed 4 bases at V and 2 bases at J, with 10 bases between. The CDR3 here is CASSVDSPYNEQFF. The CDR3 nucleotides read TGTGCCAGCAGCGTCGACAGTCCCTACAATGAGCAGTTCTTC.

This chain joins TRBV6-6 and TRBJ1-5; D uncertain. Per the germline V gene, CDR1 is MNHNY and CDR2 is SVGAGI (reference sequence). This CDR3 comprises 15 residues. Trimming shortened V by 5 bases and J by 1 base, and 12 bases separated the two germline ends. CDR3 protein: CASSNLAGSNQPQHF. In nucleotides, the CDR3 is TGTGCCAGCAGTAACCTGGCGGGGAGCAATCAGCCCCAGCATTTT.

The sample holds one count of this clone. The rearrangement joins TRBV18 to TRBJ1-4, with TRBD1 identical over 8 bases. Germline V lookup: CDR1 KGHSH, CDR2 LQKENI. This CDR3 has 17 residues. V shed 2 bases and J 6 bases; nucleotides not matched to a gene: 11. CDR3 sequence: CASSPKVGTGGHEKLFF. Here the CDR3 DNA reads TGTGCCAGCTCACCAAAGGTTGGGACAGGAGGTCATGAAAAACTGTTTTTT. Full variable domain (outside the CDR3, taken from reference TRBV18 and TRBJ1-4): NAGVMQNPRHLVRRRGQEARLRCSPMKGHSHVYWYRQLPEEGLKFMVYLQKENIIDESGMPKERFSAEFPKEGPSILRIQQVVRGDSAAYFCASSPKVGTGGHEKLFFGSGTQLSVL.

This clone was recorded a few times. The chain is built from TRBV14 and TRBJ2-5, with TRBD2 matching over 12 bases. Germline V CDR1 and CDR2: SGHDN, FVKESK. This CDR3 comprises 20 residues. V shed 4 bases and J 5 bases; nucleotides not matched to a gene: 20. The CDR3 sequence: CASSPYRGLAGGLRQETQYF. DNA of the CDR3: TGTGCCAGCAGCCCGTATCGAGGGCTAGCGGGGGGGCTTCGACAGGAGACCCAGTACTTC.

The chain has TRBV5-6 and TRBJ2-1; D is possibly TRBD2 (6 bases). V gave up 2 bases and J gave up 1 base, with 10 bases separating them. The CDR3 totals 15 residues. Germline V gives CDR1 SGHDT, CDR2 YYEEEE. The DNA for the CDR3 is TGTGCCAGCAGCTTTACTAGCCGGTCCTACAATGAGCAGTTCTTC. Translating gives CASSFTSRSYNEQFF.

The J gene is TRBJ2-7, the V gene TRBV6-5; TRBD2 is a possible D gene (5 bases). Germline CDR1 reads MNHEY; CDR2 reads SVGAGI. This CDR3 has 13 residues. Trimming pared 5 bases from V and 6 bases from J, leaving 14 bases between. CDR3 sequence reads: CASSPHPGFEQYV. The CDR3 DNA reads as TGTGCCAGCAGTCCTCACCCGGGGTTCGAGCAGTACGTC.

Here the CDR3 DNA reads TGTGCCAGCAGCGCACAGGGTTGGGGGGAGACCCAGTACTTC. Its translation is CASSAQGWGETQYF. This chain connects TRBV7-9 to TRBJ2-5, with a possible D match to TRBD1 (6 bases). Germline values: CDR1 SEHNR, CDR2 FQNEAQ (reference sequence). Between the trimmed V and J ends, which lost 5 bases and 5 bases, there was a span of 15 bases. The CDR3 extends over 14 amino acids.

Many counts were recorded for this clone. The chain combines TRBV5-4 with TRBJ1-6; 7 nucleotides agree with TRBD1. Germline V gene sequence: CDR1 SGHNT, CDR2 YYREEE (reference sequence). Losses at the gene ends were 1 base for V and 7 bases for J; bases not matched to a gene: 8. There are 16 residues in the CDR3. The CDR3 reads CASSLPGGTGNSPLHF. The DNA for the CDR3 is TGTGCCAGCAGCTTGCCAGGGGGAACCGGGAATTCACCCCTCCACTTT.

The chain combines TRBV5-1 with TRBJ2-1, with 12 bases matching TRBD2. The CDR3 extends over 17 amino acids. Germline-derived CDR1 and CDR2 are SGHRS and YFSETQ. V lost 2 bases to trimming and J lost 4 bases; unmatched junction nucleotides: 7. CDR3 DNA sequence: TGCGCCAGCAGCTTAGGACTAGCGGGGAATTCGTACAATGAGCAGTTCTTC. It translates to CASSLGLAGNSYNEQFF.

The CDR3, as DNA: TGTGCCAGCAGTGATCCCGGGATCTCCTACGAGCAGTACGTC. Encoded protein: CASSDPGISYEQYV. The chain carries TRBV2 and TRBJ2-7; maybe TRBD2 (5 bases). The CDR3 is 14 amino acids. The germline V gene encodes CDR1 SNHLY and CDR2 FYNNEI. The V end lost 3 bases, the J end lost 0 bases, and 9 bases lay between the germline ends.

The chain is built from TRBV19 and TRBJ1-1, with D uncertain. With 5 bases removed from V and 2 bases from J, the gap between germline ends came to 12 bases. The V gene's germline CDR1 is LNHDA and CDR2 SQIVND (reference sequence). The CDR3 consists of 14 residues. The CDR3 region has the DNA TGTGCCAGTAGTTCAGGAACCCATAACACTGAAGCTTTCTTT. Translated, it gives CASSSGTHNTEAFF.

The chain uses TRBV5-1 and TRBJ1-1; TRBD1 might be the D (6 bases). The V and J ends lost 9 bases and 4 bases respectively, with 19 bases between them. Germline CDR1 reads SGHRS; CDR2 reads YFSETQ. This CDR3 has 14 residues. CDR3 coding DNA: TGCGCCACCGTAACAGGGATCCAGGTCACTGAAGCTTTCTTT. This gives the protein CATVTGIQVTEAFF.

V usage is TRBV5-6 and J usage is TRBJ1-1, with D perhaps matching TRBD1 (5 bases). This CDR3 has 16 residues. The V gene lost 1 base and the J gene lost 0 bases, with 13 bases spanning the gap. Germline assignment: CDR1 SGHDT and CDR2 YYEEEE. For the CDR3, the DNA is TGTGCCAGCAGCTTGTATGGGGGGTTGATGAACACTGAAGCTTTCTTT. Residues: CASSLYGGLMNTEAFF.

The chain uses TRBV7-2 and TRBJ2-6, with 8 bases fitting TRBD1. This CDR3 is built from 17 residues. The ends lost 5 bases at V and 2 bases at J; junction bases unmatched: 8. Germline V gene sequence: CDR1 SGHTA, CDR2 FQGNSA. CDR3 residues: CASSIRTGRAGANVLTF. The CDR3 DNA follows: TGTGCCAGCAGCATACGGACAGGGCGGGCTGGGGCCAACGTCCTGACTTTC.

The chain joins TRBV30 to TRBJ2-2, with 14 bases that match TRBD2. Germline trimming cut 1 base from V and 4 bases from J; bases unmatched to any gene: 2. The V gene's germline CDR1 is GTSNPN and CDR2 SVGIG (reference sequence). This CDR3 comprises 16 residues. CDR3 sequence (DNA): TGTGCCTGGAGTGGGGGACTAGCGGGGGCCACCGGGGAGCTGTTTTTT. Protein sequence: CAWSGGLAGATGELFF.

The chain recombines TRBV19 with TRBJ1-2, with D perhaps TRBD1 (5 bases). The CDR3 loop spans 14 amino acids. Germline CDR1 and CDR2: LNHDA and SQIVND (reference sequence). The germline V and J ends were trimmed by 7 bases and 5 bases, with 17 bases remaining between them. The CDR3 here is CASKPQQGPYGYTF. The CDR3, as DNA: TGTGCCAGTAAACCCCAGCAGGGTCCTTATGGCTACACCTTC. Drawing the rest from reference TRBV19 and TRBJ1-2, the complete variable domain is DGGITQSPKYLFRKEGQNVTLSCEQNLNHDAMYWYRQDPGQGLRLIYYSQIVNDFQKGDIAEGYSVSREKKESFPLTVTSAQKNPTAFYLCASKPQQGPYGYTFGSGTRLTVV.

The chain employs TRBV3-1 (or the pseudogene TRBV3-2) and TRBJ2-5, with TRBD1 matching over 9 bases. Germline CDR1 LGHDT, CDR2 YNNKEL (reference sequence). V lost 5 bases and J lost 5; bases outside the gene matches: 12. The CDR3 contains 16 residues. CDR3 loop: CASSASAGQGRETQYF. Written as DNA, the CDR3 is TGTGCCAGCAGCGCAAGCGCCGGACAGGGGAGGGAGACCCAGTACTTC.

The chain is built from TRBV30 and TRBJ2-6; weak D call: TRBD1 (6 bases). The CDR3 runs to 17 residues. Trimming took 8 bases from V and 0 from J, leaving 20 bases between them. The germline CDR1 and CDR2 sequences are GTSNPN and SVGIG (reference sequence). This chain's CDR3 is CAGDQGFIGSGANVLTF. In nucleotides, the CDR3 is TGTGCCGGAGACCAGGGGTTCATCGGCTCTGGGGCCAACGTCCTGACTTTC.

This chain joins TRBV19 and TRBJ1-4; 7 bases line up with TRBD1. J lost 10 bases, V lost 6 bases, and 11 bases had no gene match. Germline V gene sequence: CDR1 LNHDA, CDR2 SQIVND (reference sequence). The CDR3 is 14 amino acids. CDR3 DNA: TGTGCCAGTAGGGGGGACAGAGGGGGCAGAAAACTGTTTTTT. Its translation: CASRGDRGGRKLFF.

The chain recombines TRBV4-3 with TRBJ2-1; 11 positions match TRBD2. V shed 6 bases and J 3 bases; nucleotides not matched to a gene: 4. Germline-derived CDR1 and CDR2 are LGHNA and YSLEER. The CDR3 loop spans 15 amino acids. The CDR3 sequence is CASSRTSGSYNEQFF. The CDR3 DNA reads as TGCGCCAGCAGTCGAACTAGCGGGAGCTACAATGAGCAGTTCTTC.

The CDR3 protein is CASSLWAPQSASGTQYF. The CDR3 DNA is TGTGCCAGCAGTTTATGGGCCCCCCAATCCGCGAGTGGTACGCAGTATTTT. The chain combines TRBV27 with TRBJ2-3; D is uncertain. This CDR3 contains 17 residues. The germline V and J ends were trimmed by 1 base and 8 bases, with 22 bases remaining between them. Germline CDR1 and CDR2: MNHEY and SMNVEV (reference sequence).

This clone has just a few counts. This rearrangement joins TRBV7-2 to TRBJ2-5, with 10 bases lining up with TRBD2. With V trimmed by 0 bases and J by 6 bases, 10 bases remained unmatched. Germline V lookup: CDR1 SGHTA, CDR2 FQGNSA. The CDR3 runs 17 residues. DNA of the CDR3: TGTGCCAGCAGCTTAGCGCGGACTAGCGGTCCCCACCAGACCCAGTACTTC. It encodes CASSLARTSGPHQTQYF.

The gene calls are TRBV4-1 and TRBJ2-1; 7 bases match TRBD1. The germline V gene has CDR1 MGHRA and CDR2 YSYEKL. Trimming at V came to 3 bases and at J to 3 bases, leaving 5 bases not matched to a gene. The CDR3 totals 15 residues. CDR3 DNA: TGCGCCAGCAGCCACCCCGACAGGGACTACAATGAGCAGTTCTTC. Protein product: CASSHPDRDYNEQFF.

The gene calls are TRBV10-2 and TRBJ1-5; a weak D match, TRBD1 (5 bases). CDR3 length: 15 residues. The germline V gene has CDR1 WSHSY and CDR2 SAAADI. V lost 2 bases and J 0 bases, leaving 8 bases between the germline ends. The CDR3 DNA is TGCGCCAGCAGTGAGAGCGGGGGTAGCAATCAGCCCCAGCATTTT. Protein sequence: CASSESGGSNQPQHF.

The V gene is TRBV29-1, the J gene TRBJ2-1; 9 nucleotides align to TRBD2. The J segment lost 7 bases and the V segment lost 6 bases, leaving 13 bases of the junction unmatched. Germline V gene data show CDR1 as SQVTM and CDR2 as ANQGSEA. There are 15 residues in the CDR3. DNA of the CDR3: TGCAGCGTCGGAAGCGGTAGCGGGAGTTCTAATGAGCAGTTCTTC. Amino acid sequence: CSVGSGSGSSNEQFF.

The chain recombines TRBV7-8 with TRBJ2-3; a weak D match, TRBD1 (6 bases). Germline CDR1 and CDR2: SGHVS and FQNEAQ. V shed 7 bases and J shed 3 bases, with 14 bases lying between them. The CDR3 is made up of 14 amino acids. CDR3 region: CASNIRGQTDTQYF. The CDR3 DNA reads as TGTGCCAGCAATATTCGGGGACAAACAGATACGCAGTATTTT.